The next 31 T cell receptor beta chains were all read from a single sample in a study of blood T cells in healthy people across ages. Using a J-beta primer mix together with a sample-barcoded 5' primer, a second PCR was run for roughly 7 to 12 cycles. TCRdb reprocessed the 5' RACE reads with MiXCR, giving one entry per CDR3 protein. The table includes roughly 1.5 million distinct CDR3 sequences, 40% to 45% detected once. The source material was blood. Receptor source: a woman between 18 and 29 years old in good health.

This clonotype was seen a few times. This sequence joins TRBV20-1 and TRBJ2-1, with D tentatively TRBD1 or TRBD2 (5 bases each). The CDR3 has 16 residues. Trimming removed 0 bases at V and 2 bases at J, with 14 bases between. Germline assignment: CDR1 DFQATT and CDR2 SNEGSKA (reference sequence). CDR3 sequence (DNA): TGCAGTGCTAGAGACAGGACGGGGCCCGCCTACAATGAGCAGTTCTTC. It specifies CSARDRTGPAYNEQFF.

This clonotype was recorded a few times. This chain connects TRBV5-1 to TRBJ1-2; perhaps TRBD1 as D (5 bases). Germline V gives CDR1 SGHRS, CDR2 YFSETQ. Deletions cut 4 bases from V and 7 bases from J, with 23 bases between. This CDR3 is 16 amino acids long. The CDR3 sequence is CASSKDLWDGASGYTF. CDR3 nucleotide sequence: TGCGCCAGCAGCAAGGACCTGTGGGACGGTGCTAGTGGCTACACCTTC.

The rearrangement uses TRBV6-7 and TRBJ1-3; D possibly corresponds to TRBD1 (6 bases). TRBV6-7 is given ORF status, its function remaining uncertain. Deletions cut 5 bases from V and 0 bases from J, with 14 bases between. CDR3 length equals 16 residues. CDR3 nucleotide sequence: TGTGCCAGCAGTCCAAACAGGGACGGCTCTGGAAACACCATATATTTT. It specifies CASSPNRDGSGNTIYF.

The gene calls are TRBV7-9 and TRBJ1-2, with no clear D. V lost 5 bases and J 2 bases, leaving 9 bases between the germline ends. Germline CDR1 and CDR2: SEHNR and FQNEAQ (reference sequence). CDR3 size: 13 residues. The CDR3 DNA reads as TGTGCCAGCAGCGGCCAGGTGAACTATGGCTACACCTTC. Protein: CASSGQVNYGYTF.

There are a few counts of this clonotype. V gene TRBV4-1 combines with J gene TRBJ2-1, with D perhaps matching TRBD2 (6 bases). There are 17 residues in the CDR3. The germline gives CDR1 MGHRA, CDR2 YSYEKL. The V and J ends lost 1 base and 2 bases respectively, with 15 bases between them. The CDR3 protein is CASSQGVGSGPYNEQFF. In nucleotides, the CDR3 is TGCGCCAGCAGCCAAGGCGTCGGTAGCGGACCCTACAATGAGCAGTTCTTC.

This clonotype was seen repeatedly, ten times or more. This chain uses TRBV7-9 with TRBJ1-5; D remains ambiguous. The germline V gene encodes CDR1 SEHNR and CDR2 FQNEAQ (reference sequence). The CDR3 covers 12 residues. V was cut by 3 bases and J by 7 bases, with 7 bases left in between. CDR3 region: CASSFPGQPQHF. The CDR3 region has the DNA TGTGCCAGCAGCTTCCCCGGCCAGCCCCAGCATTTT.

The chain uses TRBV5-1 and TRBJ1-5; 7 bases line up with TRBD1. The CDR3 is 15 residues long. V lost 3 bases to trimming and J lost 3 bases; unmatched junction nucleotides: 6. CDR1 is SGHRS and CDR2 is YFSETQ in the germline V gene. The CDR3 region is CASSSSGGDNQPQHF. CDR3 nucleotides: TGCGCCAGCAGCTCATCAGGGGGAGACAATCAGCCCCAGCATTTT.

This clonotype was recorded only once. This rearrangement joins TRBV12-3 or TRBV12-4 to TRBJ1-2; no reliable D call. This CDR3 is built from 14 residues. The ends were cut back, 5 bases at V and 3 bases at J, with 13 bases in the middle. As DNA, the CDR3 is TGTGCCAGCAGTGTAAGTACCCCCGACTATGGCTACACCTTC. Translating it yields CASSVSTPDYGYTF.

This clonotype was counted a few times. This chain uses TRBV7-9 with TRBJ1-6; D remains unclear. CDR3 length: 17 residues. Germline lookup yields CDR1 SEHNR and CDR2 FQNEAQ (reference sequence). Trimming cost V 1 base and J 8 bases, with 18 bases left between them. Here the CDR3 reads CASSLEGPTLSYSPLHF. CDR3 in DNA: TGTGCCAGCAGCTTAGAAGGACCCACCCTCTCCTATTCACCCCTCCACTTT.

This clonotype was found a few times. The V gene is TRBV6-6, the J gene TRBJ1-6; TRBD1 matches 7 bases. The CDR3 runs 16 residues. Germline assignment: CDR1 MNHNY and CDR2 SVGAGI (reference sequence). J lost 7 bases, V lost 5 bases, and 11 bases had no gene match. DNA for the CDR3: TGTGCCAGCAGTCTACCTCGGACAGGTGGCAATTCACCCCTCCACTTT. Residues: CASSLPRTGGNSPLHF.

This rearrangement joins TRBV20-1 to TRBJ2-7; 7 positions match TRBD2. V was clipped by 6 bases and J by 4 bases; unmatched bases: 12. The CDR3 totals 14 residues. The germline gives CDR1 DFQATT, CDR2 SNEGSKA (reference sequence). The CDR3 here is CSAGGGLAAYEQYF. As DNA, the CDR3 is TGCAGTGCCGGAGGCGGGCTAGCGGCGTACGAGCAGTACTTC.

The chain is built from TRBV28 and TRBJ2-1, with D unclear. The CDR3 totals 10 residues. Germline values: CDR1 MDHEN, CDR2 SYDVKM. V lost 5 bases and J 10 bases, leaving 6 bases between the germline ends. Here the CDR3 reads CASSGVEQFF. CDR3 bases: TGTGCCAGCAGTGGTGTCGAGCAGTTCTTC. The full variable domain, its missing parts supplied by reference TRBV28 and TRBJ2-1, is DVKVTQSSRYLVKRTGEKVFLECVQDMDHENMFWYRQDPGLGLRLIYFSYDVKMKEKGDIPEGYSVSREKKERFSLILESASTNQTSMYLCASSGVEQFFGPGTRLTVL.

In its sample, this clonotype was seen a few times. Here the CDR3 DNA reads TGTGCCAGCAGTGCCGGACGGGGACCTGTAGACGAGCAGTACTTC. Its translation is CASSAGRGPVDEQYF. This chain joins TRBV6-5 and TRBJ2-5; D could derive from TRBD1 or TRBD2 (5 bases each). The better agreement between TRBJ2-7 and the DNA end casts doubt on the J call. The CDR3 totals 15 residues. Germline assignment: CDR1 MNHEY and CDR2 SVGAGI.

The V call is TRBV24-1, the J call TRBJ2-3, with D hard to call. Germline V gene lookup returns CDR1 KGHDR and CDR2 SFDVKD. V was cut by 3 bases and J by 3 bases, with 12 bases left in between. The CDR3 has 15 residues. CDR3 sequence (DNA): TGTGCCACCAGTGATCACCCTGACGGTACAGATACGCAGTATTTT. This codes for CATSDHPDGTDTQYF.

In this sample, this clonotype turned up many times. CDR3 DNA sequence: TGTGCCAGCAGCAAGACAGGTAGCTCCTACGAGCAGTACTTC. Translating gives CASSKTGSSYEQYF. J is TRBJ2-7 and V is TRBV7-9, with D possibly being TRBD1 (6 bases). The CDR3 has 14 amino acids. The V end lost 5 bases, the J end lost 0 bases, and 11 bases lay between the germline ends. Germline loops: CDR1 SEHNR, CDR2 FQNEAQ (reference sequence).

The CDR3 reads CSARDGGLAETQYF. The CDR3 nucleotides are TGCAGTGCTAGAGATGGGGGGCTAGCGGAGACCCAGTACTTC. The chain is built from TRBV20-1 and TRBJ2-5; D may be TRBD1 or TRBD2 (6 bases each). V lost 0 bases and J 5 bases, leaving 13 bases between the germline ends. This CDR3 contains 14 residues. The V gene's germline CDR1 is DFQATT and CDR2 SNEGSKA (reference sequence).

The chain uses TRBV11-2 and TRBJ1-6; 10 bases line up with TRBD1. Per the germline V gene, CDR1 is SGHAT and CDR2 is FQNNGV. After removal of 5 bases from V and 9 bases from J, the junction contained 7 bases not matched to a gene. The CDR3 loop spans 15 amino acids. The DNA for the CDR3 is TGTGCCAGCAGCGGCATGGGACAGGGGTTTTCACCCCTCCACTTT. This sequence encodes CASSGMGQGFSPLHF.

The gene calls are TRBV7-9 and TRBJ1-6; TRBD1 matches at 8 bases. Trimming removed 1 base from V and 0 bases from J; junction bases left unmatched: 5. The germline V gene has CDR1 SEHNR and CDR2 FQNEAQ (reference sequence). This CDR3 is built from 18 residues. The CDR3 reads CASSLEGRGRSYNSPLHF. The CDR3 coding sequence is TGTGCCAGCAGCTTAGAGGGCAGGGGGCGCTCCTATAATTCACCCCTCCACTTT.

The chain carries TRBV6-2 or TRBV6-3 and TRBJ2-5; D is unclear. The CDR3 covers 16 residues. V lost 6 bases and J lost 5, with 22 bases in between. The germline CDR1 and CDR2 sequences are MNHEY and SVGEGT. Here the CDR3 DNA reads TGTGCCAGCAGCCCCCCCCTAGTGGGTGCGATGGAGACCCAGTACTTC. As protein: CASSPPLVGAMETQYF.

This chain's CDR3 is CASSQRDTGFTEAFF. Written as DNA, the CDR3 is TGCGCCAGCAGCCAGCGGGACACGGGATTCACTGAAGCTTTCTTT. This sequence joins TRBV4-1 and TRBJ1-1; D is possibly TRBD1 (6 bases). This CDR3 has 15 residues. Germline V lookup: CDR1 MGHRA, CDR2 YSYEKL. V was trimmed by 3 bases and J by 4 bases, leaving 15 bases between them.

This chain connects TRBV6-6 to TRBJ2-3, with 9 bases that match TRBD2. The CDR3 is made up of 15 amino acids. Germline CDR1 is MNHNY and CDR2 is SVGAGI (reference sequence). V gave up 5 bases and J gave up 8 bases; unmatched junction bases: 11. For the CDR3, the DNA is TGTGCCAGCAGTAATAGTCGGACGCGGGGGGGTACGCAGTATTTT. It encodes CASSNSRTRGGTQYF.

The CDR3 sequence: CASSQRQGVNTEAFF. In nucleotides, the CDR3 is TGCGCCAGCAGCCAGCGACAGGGGGTGAACACTGAAGCTTTCTTT. This chain connects TRBV4-1 to TRBJ1-1; TRBD1 agrees at 9 bases. The CDR3 runs 15 residues. V lost 3 bases to trimming and J lost 0 bases; unmatched junction nucleotides: 2. Germline CDR1 MGHRA, CDR2 YSYEKL.

This clonotype was observed a few times. The J gene is TRBJ1-2, the V gene TRBV6-6; 9 nucleotides line up with TRBD1. This CDR3 spans 14 amino acids. Looked up from germline, CDR1 is MNHNY and CDR2 is SVGAGI (reference sequence). Trimming at V came to 6 bases and at J to 7 bases, leaving 9 bases not matched to a gene. CDR3 bases: TGTGCCAGCAGAAGTCCCCGGGACAGGGTTGGCTACACCTTC. Amino acid sequence: CASRSPRDRVGYTF.

V gene TRBV14 combines with J gene TRBJ2-7; D is possibly TRBD1 (6 bases). Trimming cost V 4 bases and J 2 bases, with 15 bases left between them. CDR3 size: 15 residues. CDR1 is SGHDN, CDR2 FVKESK, per germline. This CDR3 reads CASSLIGQNAYEQYF. In nucleotides, the CDR3 is TGTGCCAGCAGCCTCATCGGACAGAATGCCTACGAGCAGTACTTC.

The sample holds a few counts of this clonotype. The rearrangement links TRBV14 to TRBJ2-7; the D is unclear. The V and J ends lost 0 bases and 6 bases respectively, with 9 bases between them. The CDR3 loop spans 13 amino acids. The germline V gene encodes CDR1 SGHDN and CDR2 FVKESK. CDR3 in amino acids: CASSQEWGSEQYF. The CDR3 coding sequence is TGTGCCAGCAGCCAAGAATGGGGTTCCGAGCAGTACTTC.

This clonotype was observed a handful of times. The J gene is TRBJ1-5, the V gene TRBV7-2; 10 bases agree with TRBD1. CDR1 SGHTA and CDR2 FQGNSA come from the germline V gene. With V trimmed by 0 bases and J by 4 bases, 3 bases remained unmatched. CDR3 length equals 16 residues. As DNA, the CDR3 is TGTGCCAGCAGCTTAGCAGGGACAGGGGTGAATCAGCCCCAGCATTTT. This gives the protein CASSLAGTGVNQPQHF.

This chain joins TRBV2 and TRBJ2-1; 10 positions agree with TRBD2. This CDR3 comprises 16 residues. The ends lost 4 bases at V and 8 bases at J; junction bases unmatched: 11. The germline CDR1 and CDR2 sequences are SNHLY and FYNNEI. CDR3 loop: CASSVDGTSVSDEQFF. The CDR3 DNA sequence: TGTGCCAGCAGTGTTGATGGGACTAGCGTCTCGGATGAGCAGTTCTTC.

This chain links TRBV4-2 with TRBJ2-7; D ambiguous. Trimming took off 6 bases at V and 6 bases at J, with 15 bases between the two ends. Germline assignment: CDR1 LGHNA and CDR2 YNFKEQ. CDR3 size: 13 residues. The CDR3 DNA reads TGTGCCAGCAGTCACCCTCGAAGTCCCGAGCAGTACTTC. This encodes CASSHPRSPEQYF.

This clonotype was seen a handful of times. CDR3 nucleotide sequence: TGTGCCACCAGTGGGGGAAGGGACAGAGGCTACAATGAGCAGTTCTTC. Translation: CATSGGRDRGYNEQFF. This chain connects TRBV24-1 to TRBJ2-1; the match to TRBD1 covers 7 bases. J was trimmed by 3 bases and V by 5 bases; bases with no gene match: 9. Per the germline V gene, CDR1 is KGHDR and CDR2 is SFDVKD. The CDR3 loop spans 16 amino acids.

With respect to this clonotype: Germline is not matched at one junction end, which may reflect a read error. The rearrangement links TRBV5-1 to TRBJ2-1; possible D gene TRBD1, 5 bases. The CDR3 contains 15 residues. From germline, CDR1 is SGHRS and CDR2 YFSETQ. CDR3: CASSLSWGTYNELFF. DNA of the CDR3: TGCGCCAGCAGCTTGTCGTGGGGCACCTACAATGAGCTGTTCTTC. Looking up the rest from reference TRBV5-1 and TRBJ2-1 gives the full variable domain: KAGVTQTPRYLIKTRGQQVTLSCSPISGHRSVSWYQQTPGQGLQFLFEYFSETQRNKGNFPGRFSGRQFSNSRSEMNVSTLELGDSALYLCASSLSWGTYNELFFGPGTRLTVL.

The rearrangement joins TRBV6-6 to TRBJ1-1; D gene unclear. The germline V gene encodes CDR1 MNHNY and CDR2 SVGAGI (reference sequence). The V end lost 3 bases, the J end lost 7 bases, and 15 bases lay between the germline ends. The CDR3 is 14 amino acids. The CDR3 loop reads CASSYRVKLVEAFF. DNA of the CDR3: TGTGCCAGCAGTTATAGGGTTAAATTAGTTGAAGCTTTCTTT.